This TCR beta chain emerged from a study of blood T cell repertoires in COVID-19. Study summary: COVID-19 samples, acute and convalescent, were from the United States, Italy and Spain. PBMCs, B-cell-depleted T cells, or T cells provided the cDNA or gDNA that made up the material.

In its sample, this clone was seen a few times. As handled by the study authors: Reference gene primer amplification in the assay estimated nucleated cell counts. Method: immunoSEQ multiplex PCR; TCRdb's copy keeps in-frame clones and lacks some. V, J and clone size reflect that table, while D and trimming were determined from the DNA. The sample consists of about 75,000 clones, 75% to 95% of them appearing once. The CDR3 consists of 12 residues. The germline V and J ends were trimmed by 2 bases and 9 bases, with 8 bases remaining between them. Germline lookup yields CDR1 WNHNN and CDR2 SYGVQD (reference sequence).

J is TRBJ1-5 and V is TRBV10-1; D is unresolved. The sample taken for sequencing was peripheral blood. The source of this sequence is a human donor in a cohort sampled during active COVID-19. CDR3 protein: CASSEGERPQHF. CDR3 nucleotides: TGCGCCAGCAGTGAGGGTGAGCGGCCCCAGCATTTT.